Below are 25 T cell receptor beta chains sequenced from a single sample in a study of Tregs in tolerant kidney transplant recipients. TCRdb's copy holds only in-frame clones and misses some; the assay was immunoSEQ multiplex PCR. The repertoire consists of tens of thousands of clones, with 70% to 90% occurring once and the leading ten covering approximately 0.36%. The sequencing used CD4+ T cells from blood, collected before the transplant. The receptors originated from a human donor who received a combined kidney and bone marrow transplant.

The V call is TRBV5-1, the J call TRBJ2-5; 7 bases align to TRBD2. The CDR3 spans 14 residues. The germline gives CDR1 SGHRS, CDR2 YFSETQ. The V gene end was trimmed by 4 bases and the J gene end by 4 bases; junction bases not matched to a gene: 7. The CDR3 loop reads CASSGEGRGETQYF. DNA for the CDR3: TGCGCCAGCAGCGGGGAGGGCCGAGGAGAGACCCAGTACTTC.

The V gene is TRBV27, the J gene TRBJ2-7; 9 bases are shared with TRBD1. V was clipped by 5 bases and J by 2 bases; unmatched bases: 4. This CDR3 has 14 amino acids. Germline CDR1 MNHEY, CDR2 SMNVEV (reference sequence). The DNA of the CDR3 is TGTGCCAGCAGTCGGGACAGGGCTGCCTACGAGCAGTACTTC. Its protein is CASSRDRAAYEQYF.

This chain links TRBV9 with TRBJ2-3; 10 bases are shared with TRBD2. Germline V gene lookup returns CDR1 SGDLS and CDR2 YYNGEE. V lost 0 bases, J lost 5 bases, and 3 bases stayed unmatched. The CDR3 is made up of 15 amino acids. In DNA, the CDR3 is TGTGCCAGCAGCGTAGTACTAGCGGGAAGAGATACGCAGTATTTT. It specifies CASSVVLAGRDTQYF.

The genes are TRBV5-3 and TRBJ1-5; D possibly corresponds to TRBD1 (5 bases). TRBV5-3 is reported as an ORF; its role is uncertain. The CDR3 runs 10 residues. The ends were cut back, 7 bases at V and 7 bases at J, with 6 bases in the middle. CDR3 in amino acids: CARGAQPQHF. CDR3 bases: TGTGCCAGAGGGGCGCAGCCCCAGCATTTT.

The rearrangement joins TRBV11-3 to TRBJ1-1, with a weak D call TRBD1 (6 bases). CDR3 length equals 15 residues. Germline-derived CDR1 and CDR2 are SGHNT and YENEEA. Between the trimmed V and J ends, which lost 5 bases and 0 bases, there was a span of 13 bases. CDR3 in DNA: TGTGCCAGCAGCCTCGGGGGGGCTATGAACACTGAAGCTTTCTTT. Amino acid sequence: CASSLGGAMNTEAFF. The full variable domain, completed using reference TRBV11-3 and TRBJ1-1, is EAGVVQSPRYKIIEKKQPVAFWCNPISGHNTLYWYLQNLGQGPELLIRYENEEAVDDSQLPKDRFSAERLKGVDSTLKIQPAELGDSAVYLCASSLGGAMNTEAFFGQGTRLTVV.

This clone was observed a single time. The chain combines TRBV4-1 with TRBJ1-1; 8 bases align to TRBD1. From germline, CDR1 is MGHRA and CDR2 YSYEKL. V shed 4 bases and J 3 bases; nucleotides not matched to a gene: 10. The CDR3 covers 16 residues. The CDR3 sequence: CASSRGQGIKDTEAFF. The CDR3 DNA is TGCGCCAGCAGCCGTGGACAGGGTATAAAGGACACTGAAGCTTTCTTT.

V usage is TRBV6-1 and J usage is TRBJ2-2; D uncertain. V lost 4 bases, J lost 0 bases, and 12 bases lay in between. The CDR3 consists of 16 residues. Germline CDR1 MNHNS, CDR2 SASEGT. For the CDR3, the DNA is TGTGCCAGCAGTGTTCATGCAGGTTCGAACACCGGGGAGCTGTTTTTT. As protein: CASSVHAGSNTGELFF.

The CDR3: CSVDHDSEDSGKNIQYF. CDR3 DNA sequence: TGCAGCGTTGACCACGATTCTGAGGACAGTGGCAAAAACATTCAGTACTTC. The chain couples TRBV29-1 to TRBJ2-4, with a weak D call TRBD1 (6 bases). The V end was cut by 3 bases, the J end by 3 bases, with 21 bases between. The CDR3 length is 17 residues. From germline, CDR1 is SQVTM and CDR2 ANQGSEA.

The chain links TRBV7-2 to TRBJ1-4; D is perhaps TRBD1 (5 bases). V lost 5 bases, J lost 8 bases, and 15 bases lay in between. The germline V gene encodes CDR1 SGHTA and CDR2 FQGNSA. This CDR3 has 14 residues. The CDR3 DNA reads as TGTGCCAGCAGCGGGTTGGGGGGACGCGAAAAACTGTTTTTT. This sequence encodes CASSGLGGREKLFF.

The gene calls are TRBV4-2 and TRBJ2-3, with 7 bases identical to TRBD1. CDR1 LGHNA and CDR2 YNFKEQ come from the germline V gene. This CDR3 has 14 residues. V lost 5 bases to trimming and J lost 0 bases; unmatched junction nucleotides: 2. The chain's CDR3 is CASSRDSSTDTQYF. Written as DNA, the CDR3 is TGTGCCAGCAGCAGGGACAGTAGCACAGATACGCAGTATTTT.

The V and J genes are TRBV2 and TRBJ2-3; 7 bases agree with TRBD1. Germline CDR1 reads SNHLY; CDR2 reads FYNNEI. CDR3 length: 13 amino acids. V dropped 4 bases and J dropped 4; count of bases not matched to a gene: 2. CDR3 coding DNA: TGTGCCAGCAGTGGACAGGGCGCAGATACGCAGTATTTT. This sequence encodes CASSGQGADTQYF.

V gene TRBV9 combines with J gene TRBJ2-7; TRBD2 agrees at 9 bases. The ends lost 4 bases at V and 1 base at J; junction bases unmatched: 9. CDR1 SGDLS and CDR2 YYNGEE come from the germline V gene. The CDR3 is made up of 16 amino acids. The CDR3 sequence: CASSPLGAGGSYEQYF. CDR3 DNA sequence: TGTGCCAGCAGCCCCCTAGGAGCGGGAGGTTCCTACGAGCAGTACTTC.

The chain carries TRBV6-6 and TRBJ2-2, with 9 bases that match TRBD1. J gave up 7 bases and V 0 bases, and 6 bases lay outside the gene matches. The CDR3 is 16 residues long. Looked up from germline, CDR1 is MNHNY and CDR2 is SVGAGI (reference sequence). In DNA, the CDR3 is TGTGCCAGCAGTTACTCGGAGGGACAGGGATACGGGGAGCTGTTTTTT. Translated: CASSYSEGQGYGELFF.

This clone was detected once. The J gene is TRBJ1-3, the V gene TRBV7-2, with D perhaps TRBD1 (5 bases). The V end was cut by 4 bases, the J end by 7 bases, with 17 bases between. CDR1 and CDR2 (germline): SGHTA, FQGNSA. The CDR3 length is 15 residues. CDR3 nucleotides: TGTGCCAGCAGCTCCTCTCGGCAGGGATGGAACACCATATATTTT. Protein: CASSSSRQGWNTIYF.

The rearrangement links TRBV4-2 to TRBJ2-2, with 8 positions matching TRBD2. From germline, CDR1 is LGHNA and CDR2 YNFKEQ. The CDR3 is made up of 16 amino acids. The ends lost 4 bases at V and 7 bases at J; junction bases unmatched: 11. CDR3 sequence reads: CASSREREWMGGELFF. The CDR3 coding sequence is TGTGCCAGCAGCCGCGAGCGGGAGTGGATGGGCGGGGAGCTGTTTTTT.

The chain employs TRBV7-9 and TRBJ2-5; 7 positions agree with TRBD2. Unmatched junction bases numbered 7, after V lost 5 bases and J lost 4 bases. The CDR3 length is 14 residues. CDR1 and CDR2 from the germline V gene are SEHNR and FQNEAQ (reference sequence). CDR3 bases: TGTGCCAGCAGCCCGGGGAGGGGAGGAGAGACCCAGTACTTC. This codes for CASSPGRGGETQYF.

The chain has TRBV18 and TRBJ1-1; tentative D call: TRBD1 (5 bases). The germline V gene encodes CDR1 KGHSH and CDR2 LQKENI. V was cut by 3 bases and J by 3 bases, with 11 bases left in between. The CDR3 covers 14 residues. The CDR3 DNA reads TGTGCCAGCTCACCTCGGGGGGGAGACACTGAAGCTTTCTTT. Amino acids: CASSPRGGDTEAFF. Combining the CDR3 with reference TRBV18 and TRBJ1-1 gives the whole variable domain NAGVMQNPRHLVRRRGQEARLRCSPMKGHSHVYWYRQLPEEGLKFMVYLQKENIIDESGMPKERFSAEFPKEGPSILRIQQVVRGDSAAYFCASSPRGGDTEAFFGQGTRLTVV.

The chain joins TRBV7-2 to TRBJ2-3, with 10 nucleotides matching TRBD2. The CDR3 totals 15 residues. CDR1 is SGHTA and CDR2 is FQGNSA in the germline V gene. Trimming removed 5 bases from V and 4 bases from J; junction bases left unmatched: 6. This CDR3 is CASSLSGRVADTQYF. The CDR3 nucleotides are TGTGCCAGCAGCCTGAGCGGGAGGGTTGCAGATACGCAGTATTTT.

V gene TRBV7-9 combines with J gene TRBJ2-7, with a possible D match to TRBD1 (6 bases). Germline V gives CDR1 SEHNR, CDR2 FQNEAQ (reference sequence). This CDR3 is built from 13 residues. V was shortened by 4 bases and J by 6 bases, with 13 bases between the two germline ends. The DNA for the CDR3 is TGTGCCAGCAGCTATGGGGGCAGGGGCGAGCAGTACTTC. It codes for CASSYGGRGEQYF.

In nucleotides, the CDR3 is TGTGCCAGCAGTTACTCGTTTAGGACAGGCGACTACGAGCAGTACTTC. It codes for CASSYSFRTGDYEQYF. The V call is TRBV6-5, the J call TRBJ2-7; 7 bases align to TRBD1. V gave up 0 bases and J gave up 3 bases; unmatched junction bases: 8. The CDR3 runs to 16 residues. Germline values: CDR1 MNHEY, CDR2 SVGAGI.

CDR3 region: CASSTSGGAYGYTF. The DNA of the CDR3 is TGTGCCAGTAGTACGTCAGGGGGCGCATATGGCTACACCTTC. The chain is built from TRBV19 and TRBJ1-2; 8 bases are shared with TRBD1. The CDR3 sequence is 14 residues long. The J segment lost 5 bases and the V segment lost 4 bases, leaving 6 bases of the junction unmatched. Germline assignment: CDR1 LNHDA and CDR2 SQIVND (reference sequence). The variable domain in full, completed from reference TRBV19 and TRBJ1-2, reads DGGITQSPKYLFRKEGQNVTLSCEQNLNHDAMYWYRQDPGQGLRLIYYSQIVNDFQKGDIAEGYSVSREKKESFPLTVTSAQKNPTAFYLCASSTSGGAYGYTFGSGTRLTVV.

This chain joins TRBV2 and TRBJ1-6, with no clear D. CDR1 is SNHLY, CDR2 FYNNEI, per germline. Trimming removed 2 bases from V and 3 bases from J, with 8 bases in between. The CDR3 contains 15 residues. CDR3 loop: CASSERSRYNSPLHF. CDR3 nucleotide sequence: TGTGCCAGCAGTGAACGGTCACGCTATAATTCACCCCTCCACTTT.

The CDR3 reads CASSGTGTLNTEAFF. The CDR3 DNA sequence: TGTGCCAGCAGCGGGACCGGGACATTGAACACTGAAGCTTTCTTT. The chain uses TRBV9 and TRBJ1-1; D is perhaps TRBD1 (6 bases). CDR1 SGDLS and CDR2 YYNGEE come from the germline V gene. Between the trimmed V and J ends, which lost 3 bases and 0 bases, there was a span of 12 bases. This CDR3 has 15 residues.

The chain links TRBV28 to TRBJ1-2, with TRBD1 identical over 7 bases. There are 16 residues in the CDR3. The V and J ends lost 6 bases and 8 bases, in that order; junction bases with no gene match: 18. The germline V gene has CDR1 MDHEN and CDR2 SYDVKM. CDR3 loop: CASRLENRGSVSGYTF. The CDR3 nucleotides read TGTGCCAGCAGGTTAGAGAACAGGGGAAGCGTTAGCGGCTACACCTTC.

This sequence joins TRBV6-1 and TRBJ2-3; D might be TRBD1 (5 bases). CDR1 MNHNS and CDR2 SASEGT come from the germline V gene. Trimming left V 2 bases short and J 5 bases short, with 8 bases between. This CDR3 has 13 residues. The CDR3 loop is CASSENRGDTQYF. The CDR3 DNA reads as TGTGCCAGCAGTGAAAATAGGGGAGATACGCAGTATTTT.